The clone carrying this T cell receptor (beta chain) appeared many times. Antigen specificity is unknown. The source of the sample is a study of Graves' ophthalmopathy and Graves' hyperthyroidism. The wider study: Hyperthyroidism was considered stable when no ophthalmopathy appeared within 18 months of follow-up.

In germline, CDR1 is SQVTM, CDR2 ANQGSEA. Trimming left V 4 bases short and J 1 base short, with 10 bases between. This CDR3 region has 13 residues. Lactation, pregnancy, uncontrolled infections and other autoimmune diseases were all grounds for excluding patients. Study results and caveats: Distinction of ophthalmopathy from stable hyperthyroidism by a 13-signature model reached roughly 85% sensitivity and 70% to 83% specificity.

Investigators amplified TCR beta CDR3 regions from RNA transcripts. Amplification began with first-round RT-PCR using HTBI primers, then second-round multiplex PCR was performed. TCRdb reprocessed the multiplex PCR reads via MiXCR and lists one record per CDR3 protein. The sample shows about 500,000 distinct CDR3 sequences, under 45% of them seen only once. Sequences were obtained from peripheral blood or thyroid tissue (not recorded which). The receptor's source is an adult man with Graves' hyperthyroidism. This chain uses TRBV29-1 with TRBJ1-1, with D tentatively TRBD1 (6 bases). The CDR3 spells CSVGGHPNTEAFF. The CDR3 bases are TGCAGCGTTGGGGGACATCCGAACACTGAAGCTTTCTTT.